This TCR beta chain was profiled in a study of radiotherapy plus CTLA-4 blockade in lung cancer (dated by TCRdb to between 2017 and 2018). Study-wide context: Among the enrolled patients, roughly 17% had an objective response, and 25% to 35% reached disease control. Overall study results and their limits: After treatment with radiotherapy and ipilimumab, TCR clones that originated in tumors expanded in peripheral blood. The strongest predictors of response were reported to be early dynamic shifts in blood T cell clones along with a rise in serum interferon-beta following radiation.

The receptor library was made with the immunoSEQ multiplex PCR assay. The table comes from immuneACCESS by way of TCRdb, which keeps in-frame sequences with V and J called. Part of the clones is missing from these tables; in studies checked, under half for an unresolved V gene and the rest for unknown reasons. In this sample the table shows 40,000 to 60,000 clones, approximately 86% of which occur a single time. Less than 20% of the sample comes from the top ten. Comments on this clone: Its antigen has not been determined. No much larger clone exists at a distance of one base, and base qualities are not known.

In this study, focal radiation therapy paired with CTLA-4 blockade (ipilimumab) was tested in patients who had chemo-refractory metastatic non-small-cell lung cancer. The germline V end is reduced by 5 bases and the J end by 3 bases; junction bases left unmatched: 10. The CDR3, from cysteine to phenylalanine, totals 14 residues. Of all the DNA, just the CDR3 is kept, 42 bases in frame from base 1. The germline V gene sets CDR1 to SQVTM and CDR2 to ANQGSEA. This receptor was taken from a human donor with non-small cell lung cancer that progressed on radiotherapy plus ipilimumab. Some clones in this sample may be carry-over from other donors' samples. Recombination connected TRBV29-1 to TRBJ2-7; TRBD1 agrees with 7 junctional bases. Sequencing used peripheral blood, obtained from a patient treated with radiotherapy plus ipilimumab. CDR3 reads: CSVQTGQVIYEQYF. The DNA reads as follows: TGCAGCGTTCAGACCGGACAGGTAATCTACGAGCAGTACTTC.